This TCR beta chain was retrieved from a study of blood T cell repertoires in COVID-19. Study overall: The study drew acute and convalescent COVID-19 samples from the United States, Italy and Spain. T cells, B-cell-depleted T cells, or PBMCs supplied cDNA or gDNA.

Germline values: CDR1 SGHTS, CDR2 YDEGEE. CDR3 length: 14 residues. With 4 bases removed from V and 1 base from J, the gap between germline ends came to 11 bases. In the original workflow: Amplified reference gene primers provided the basis for estimating nucleated cell counts. Assay used: immunoSEQ multiplex PCR; TCRdb lists only in-frame clones, some missing. That table is the source of V, J and clone size, and D and trimming were worked out from the DNA. The sample holds 130,000 to 150,000 clones, around 81% seen once. The V call is TRBV5-8, the J call TRBJ1-1; possible D gene TRBD1, 5 bases. The origin of this receptor is a human donor with acute or convalescent COVID-19. The donor label of this sample is uncertain. The sequencing input was peripheral blood. The CDR3 region has the DNA TGTGCCAGCAGCCGGGACTTGTCGAACACTGAAGCTTTCTTT. Encoded protein: CASSRDLSNTEAFF.